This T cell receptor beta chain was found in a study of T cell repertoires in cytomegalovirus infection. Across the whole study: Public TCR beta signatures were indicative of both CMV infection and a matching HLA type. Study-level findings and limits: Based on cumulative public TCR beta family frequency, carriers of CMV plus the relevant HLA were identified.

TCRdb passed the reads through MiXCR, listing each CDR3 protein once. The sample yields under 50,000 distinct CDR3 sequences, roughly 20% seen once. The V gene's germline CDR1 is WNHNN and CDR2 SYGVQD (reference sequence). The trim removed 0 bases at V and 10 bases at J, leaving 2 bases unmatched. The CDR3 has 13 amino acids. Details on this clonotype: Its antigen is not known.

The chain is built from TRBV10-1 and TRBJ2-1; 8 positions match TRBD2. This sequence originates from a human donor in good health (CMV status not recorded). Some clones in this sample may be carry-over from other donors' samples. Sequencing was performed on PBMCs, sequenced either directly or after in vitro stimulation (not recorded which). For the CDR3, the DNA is TGCGCCAGCAGTGAGTCATTAGCGGGAGAGCAGTTCTTC. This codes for CASSESLAGEQFF.